This T cell receptor (beta chain) was documented in a study of PD-L1 blockade in urothelial cancer. The wider study: Male sex and bladder-origin urothelial cancer characterized about 85% of the roughly 30 patients. Previous chemotherapy exposure amounted to 0 to 3 regimens for patients.

Regarding the study as a whole: Larger 3-week expansion of tumor-associated blood clones was seen in durable-benefit patients.

Germline CDR1 reads SGHNT; CDR2 reads YYREEE (reference sequence). With V trimmed by 0 bases and J by 5 bases, 7 bases remained unmatched. The CDR3 is 15 amino acids. Each PCR had synthetic TCR analog templates added to it as a spike-in. Only in-frame clones appear in the TCRdb table, and some are missing; sequencing was by immunoSEQ multiplex PCR. In the table there are roughly 39,000 clones, more than 85% of which are singletons. Notes on this clone: The antigen is not known.

The sample was PBMCs, taken around atezolizumab (anti-PD-L1) treatment. V is TRBV5-4 and J is TRBJ1-2; TRBD1 matches at 7 bases. This TCR came from a man aged 55-75 years with urothelial cancer. As DNA, the CDR3 is TGTGCCAGCAGCTTGGACAGGGGAAGCACTTATGGCTACACCTTC. Encoded protein: CASSLDRGSTYGYTF.